This entry lists 18 T cell receptor beta chains sequenced from one sample in a study of beta chain features in type 1 diabetes. Every isolated RNA sample was fully reverse transcribed, so sequencing captured expressed TCRB transcripts. The table came from immunoSEQ multiplex PCR; TCRdb's copy has only in-frame clones and leaves some out. The sample records around 250,000 clones, 14% being singletons. Overall study results and limits: People with Type 1 diabetes carried modestly yet significantly shorter TCRB CDR3s in all four CD4+ subsets.

These TCRs' antigens remain unknown. Sequencing was carried out using naive CD4+ T cells from blood. Receptor source: a man aged 30-40 years with type 1 diabetes.

The sample holds a few counts of this clone. CDR3 nucleotide sequence: TGCAGCGTTTTACAGGTCTCTGGCTACACCTTC. Translation: CSVLQVSGYTF. The V gene is TRBV29-1, the J gene TRBJ1-2; a weak D match, TRBD1 (5 bases). The germline V and J ends were trimmed by 5 bases and 7 bases, with 11 bases remaining between them. Germline assignment: CDR1 SQVTM and CDR2 ANQGSEA. The CDR3 consists of 11 residues. Full variable domain (remainder filled in from reference TRBV29-1 and TRBJ1-2): SAVISQKPSRDICQRGTSLTIQCQVDSQVTMMFWYRQQPGQSLTLIATANQGSEATYESGFVIDKFPISRPNLTFSTLTVSNMSPEDSSIYLCSVLQVSGYTFGSGTRLTVV.

V gene TRBV9 combines with J gene TRBJ1-1; 8 nucleotides align to TRBD1. Germline values: CDR1 SGDLS, CDR2 YYNGEE. The CDR3 totals 18 residues. V gave up 3 bases and J gave up 1 base; unmatched junction bases: 14. The CDR3 DNA reads as TGTGCCAGCAGCGAGGGAGGGAACAGGGGGGTGGGGAACACTGAAGCTTTCTTT. It translates to CASSEGGNRGVGNTEAFF.

This clone was seen more than once but under ten times. The chain employs TRBV9 and TRBJ2-3, with a weak D call TRBD2 (5 bases). Per germline, CDR1 SGDLS and CDR2 YYNGEE. V was clipped by 4 bases and J by 3 bases, with 15 bases between them. This CDR3 spans 15 amino acids. CDR3 sequence (DNA): TGTGCCAGCAGCCCAGGTGCACTAGGGACAGATACGCAGTATTTT. It is translated as CASSPGALGTDTQYF.

This chain uses TRBV5-1 with TRBJ2-2, with D possibly matching TRBD2 (5 bases). This CDR3 spans 16 amino acids. Germline CDR1 reads SGHRS; CDR2 reads YFSETQ. Trimming removed 0 bases from V and 2 bases from J, with 11 bases in between. The CDR3 loop is CASSLVGLHNTGELFF. DNA for the CDR3: TGCGCCAGCAGCTTGGTTGGACTCCACAACACCGGGGAGCTGTTTTTT.

This clone was seen a handful of times. The CDR3 here is CASIMGGPDLNTEAFF. DNA for the CDR3: TGTGCCAGCATCATGGGAGGACCGGACTTGAACACTGAAGCTTTCTTT. The V and J genes are TRBV28 and TRBJ1-1; D is unclear. The germline V gene encodes CDR1 MDHEN and CDR2 SYDVKM. V shed 7 bases and J shed 0 bases, with 18 bases lying between them. The CDR3 totals 16 residues.

In nucleotides, the CDR3 is TGTGCCAGCAGTTTAAGGGGGAACACTGAAGCTTTCTTT. Translating gives CASSLRGNTEAFF. The rearrangement uses TRBV27 and TRBJ1-1, with a tentative D call TRBD1 (5 bases). V gave up 2 bases and J gave up 1 base, with 5 bases separating them. The CDR3 is 13 residues long. Germline CDR1 MNHEY, CDR2 SMNVEV (reference sequence).

This clone was observed a handful of times. The chain couples TRBV7-2 to TRBJ2-1; D might be TRBD2 (6 bases). Germline V gene data show CDR1 as SGHTA and CDR2 as FQGNSA. There are 14 residues in the CDR3. Deletions cut 5 bases from V and 10 bases from J, with 18 bases between. The CDR3 loop reads CASSPSGREFEQFF. The CDR3, as DNA: TGTGCCAGCAGCCCCAGTGGGCGGGAATTCGAGCAGTTCTTC.

This clone was counted a few times. As DNA, the CDR3 is TGTGCCAGCAGCCCCTGGGGGGTGGGTACTGAAGCTTTCTTT. Amino acid sequence: CASSPWGVGTEAFF. This chain uses TRBV9 with TRBJ1-1; possible D gene TRBD1, 5 bases. Per the germline V gene, CDR1 is SGDLS and CDR2 is YYNGEE. The ends were cut back, 4 bases at V and 5 bases at J, with 15 bases in the middle. The CDR3 loop spans 14 amino acids.

The chain employs TRBV9 and TRBJ2-1; D is possibly TRBD2 (5 bases). Germline CDR1 and CDR2: SGDLS and YYNGEE. The V end was cut by 3 bases, the J end by 9 bases, with 22 bases between. The CDR3 is 16 residues long. CDR3 nucleotide sequence: TGTGCCAGCAGCGAGGGATCCGGGCTACTCAGCGGTGAGCAGTTCTTC. Translating it yields CASSEGSGLLSGEQFF.

This clone was seen a handful of times. The rearrangement uses TRBV5-1 and TRBJ2-3; weak D call: TRBD2 (5 bases). Germline lookup yields CDR1 SGHRS and CDR2 YFSETQ. Between the trimmed V and J ends, which lost 5 bases and 4 bases, there was a span of 11 bases. The CDR3 totals 13 residues. The CDR3 spells CASSFGSADTQYF. The CDR3 DNA sequence: TGCGCCAGCAGTTTTGGGAGTGCAGATACGCAGTATTTT.

The genes are TRBV5-6 and TRBJ1-2; perhaps TRBD1 as D (6 bases). Germline CDR1 reads SGHDT; CDR2 reads YYEEEE. V dropped 4 bases and J dropped 8 bases, with 15 bases sitting between them. The CDR3 spans 13 residues. DNA for the CDR3: TGTGCCAGCAGCACCGACAGGATTGGGGGCTACACCTTC. This encodes CASSTDRIGGYTF. The whole variable domain, remainder taken from reference TRBV5-6 and TRBJ1-2, is DAGVTQSPTHLIKTRGQQVTLRCSPKSGHDTVSWYQQALGQGPQFIFQYYEEEERQRGNFPDRFSGHQFPNYSSELNVNALLLGDSALYLCASSTDRIGGYTFGSGTRLTVV.

This clone appeared a few times. CDR3 coding DNA: TGTGCCAGCAGCCGGGACTGGGGAAGCACAGATACGCAGTATTTT. As protein: CASSRDWGSTDTQYF. J is TRBJ2-3 and V is TRBV6-1; weak D call: TRBD2 (6 bases). The CDR3 has 15 amino acids. Germline lookup yields CDR1 MNHNS and CDR2 SASEGT. Trimming removed 6 bases from V and 0 bases from J, with 13 bases in between.

This clone turned up a few times. J is TRBJ1-5 and V is TRBV5-6, with D uncertain. Trimming cost V 4 bases and J 3 bases, with 5 bases left between them. Germline loops: CDR1 SGHDT, CDR2 YYEEEE. The length of the CDR3 is 12 residues. CDR3 region: CASSSNNQPQHF. The DNA of the CDR3 is TGTGCCAGCAGCAGCAACAATCAGCCCCAGCATTTT. The whole variable domain, filled in from reference TRBV5-6 and TRBJ1-5, reads DAGVTQSPTHLIKTRGQQVTLRCSPKSGHDTVSWYQQALGQGPQFIFQYYEEEERQRGNFPDRFSGHQFPNYSSELNVNALLLGDSALYLCASSSNNQPQHFGDGTRLSIL.

This chain links TRBV19 with TRBJ2-3; D may be TRBD1 (5 bases). V shed 1 base and J shed 0 bases, with 17 bases lying between them. This CDR3 is 18 amino acids long. Per the germline V gene, CDR1 is LNHDA and CDR2 is SQIVND (reference sequence). The CDR3 protein is CASSIARATDSSTDTQYF. Here the CDR3 DNA reads TGTGCCAGTAGTATAGCAAGGGCGACAGACTCTAGCACAGATACGCAGTATTTT. Combining the CDR3 with reference TRBV19 and TRBJ2-3 gives the whole variable domain DGGITQSPKYLFRKEGQNVTLSCEQNLNHDAMYWYRQDPGQGLRLIYYSQIVNDFQKGDIAEGYSVSREKKESFPLTVTSAQKNPTAFYLCASSIARATDSSTDTQYFGPGTRLTVL.

A few counts support this clone. J is TRBJ2-3 and V is TRBV6-5, with 7 bases that match TRBD2. V was pared by 4 bases and J by 2 bases, with 6 bases of the junction left unmatched. Germline CDR1 and CDR2: MNHEY and SVGAGI. The CDR3 consists of 15 residues. CDR3 region: CASSSRGVATDTQYF. The CDR3 DNA reads as TGTGCCAGCAGTTCTCGGGGGGTCGCCACAGATACGCAGTATTTT.

In this sample, this clone turned up a few times. V is TRBV14 and J is TRBJ2-7; 8 bases are a match to TRBD2. CDR1 is SGHDN and CDR2 is FVKESK in the germline V gene. Trimming cost V 0 bases and J 2 bases; bases outside gene matches: 6. This CDR3 region has 16 residues. The CDR3: CASSQDWIAGPYEQYF. For the CDR3, the DNA is TGTGCCAGCAGCCAAGATTGGATAGCGGGGCCCTACGAGCAGTACTTC.

This clone was counted only a few times. J is TRBJ2-1 and V is TRBV5-1; 7 bases align to TRBD2. The CDR3 loop spans 15 amino acids. V lost 3 bases, J lost 6 bases, and 9 bases stayed unmatched. The germline V gene encodes CDR1 SGHRS and CDR2 YFSETQ. In DNA, the CDR3 is TGCGCCAGCAGCTCACAGAGCGGGGCCCTCAATGAGCAGTTCTTC. It translates to CASSSQSGALNEQFF.

The genes are TRBV9 and TRBJ2-1, with a weak D call TRBD2 (6 bases). The CDR3 has 16 amino acids. Trimming left V 4 bases short and J 1 base short, with 15 bases between. Germline V CDR1 and CDR2: SGDLS, YYNGEE. As DNA, the CDR3 is TGTGCCAGCAGCTCCCCCCCAGCGGGTTCCTACAATGAGCAGTTCTTC. Its translation is CASSSPPAGSYNEQFF. Filled out from reference TRBV9 and TRBJ2-1, the complete variable domain reads DSGVTQTPKHLITATGQRVTLRCSPRSGDLSVYWYQQSLDQGLQFLIQYYNGEERAKGNILERFSAQQFPDLHSELNLSSLELGDSALYFCASSSPPAGSYNEQFFGPGTRLTVL.